One and the same sample provided the 15 T cell receptor beta chains below, sequenced in a study of blood T cell repertoires in COVID-19. TCRdb's table, derived via immunoSEQ multiplex PCR, lists solely in-frame clones and lacks some. In the table there are some 270,000 clones, approximately 85% of which are singletons. The sequenced sample was peripheral blood. These TCRs come from a woman of 80 years or more with COVID-19, enrolled during active disease.

V and J are TRBV29-1 and TRBJ1-6; unclear D gene. Deletions cut 3 bases from V and 0 bases from J, with 6 bases between. The CDR3 contains 14 residues. In germline, CDR1 is SQVTM, CDR2 ANQGSEA. The CDR3 region is CSVESSSYNSPLHF. DNA for the CDR3: TGCAGCGTTGAGTCCAGCTCCTATAATTCACCCCTCCACTTT.

The rearrangement uses TRBV2 and TRBJ2-1; D possibly corresponds to TRBD1 (7 bases). Per the germline V gene, CDR1 is SNHLY and CDR2 is FYNNEI. V gave up 6 bases and J gave up 9 bases, with 24 bases separating them. The CDR3 is 16 residues long. For the CDR3, the DNA is TGTGCCAGCAGCGAATCCCGGTGGAGGGGGCAGGGTGAGCAGTTCTTC. Protein: CASSESRWRGQGEQFF.

The gene calls are TRBV5-6 and TRBJ1-3; no clear D gene. Germline CDR1 is SGHDT and CDR2 is YYEEEE. This CDR3 spans 16 amino acids. Trimming shortened V by 4 bases and J by 0 bases, and 14 bases separated the two germline ends. DNA for the CDR3: TGTGCCAGCAGCCTCCGAGGCATCAGCTCTGGAAACACCATATATTTT. Its translation is CASSLRGISSGNTIYF. Together with reference TRBV5-6 and TRBJ1-3, the CDR3 gives the full variable domain: DAGVTQSPTHLIKTRGQQVTLRCSPKSGHDTVSWYQQALGQGPQFIFQYYEEEERQRGNFPDRFSGHQFPNYSSELNVNALLLGDSALYLCASSLRGISSGNTIYFGEGSWLTVV.

V usage is TRBV5-6 and J usage is TRBJ1-5; 7 nucleotides align to TRBD1. Germline lookup yields CDR1 SGHDT and CDR2 YYEEEE. V shed 2 bases and J 2 bases; nucleotides not matched to a gene: 7. This CDR3 comprises 16 residues. Here the CDR3 DNA reads TGTGCCAGCAGCTTAAGGGGGCGTTCGGGCAATCAGCCCCAGCATTTT. Its translation: CASSLRGRSGNQPQHF.

The chain carries TRBV18 and TRBJ2-1, with 11 bases identical to TRBD2. Germline V CDR1 and CDR2: KGHSH, LQKENI. The CDR3 runs 17 residues. Trimming at V came to 8 bases and at J to 2 bases, leaving 11 bases not matched to a gene. CDR3 in amino acids: CASGGQTSGVTYNEQFF. The CDR3 DNA reads TGTGCCAGCGGCGGCCAGACTAGCGGGGTTACCTACAATGAGCAGTTCTTC.

The rearrangement joins TRBV3-1 (or the pseudogene TRBV3-2) to TRBJ1-2, with D tentatively TRBD1 (6 bases). V was cut by 2 bases and J by 8 bases, with 12 bases left in between. CDR1 is LGHDT and CDR2 is YNNKEL in the germline V gene (reference sequence). The CDR3 sequence is 13 residues long. As DNA, the CDR3 is TGTGCCAGCAGCCAACCCGAGGGGGTCGGCTACACCTTC. Protein sequence: CASSQPEGVGYTF.

The chain joins TRBV2 to TRBJ2-2; 10 bases match TRBD2. The CDR3 has 15 residues. Germline lookup yields CDR1 SNHLY and CDR2 FYNNEI. V was clipped by 7 bases and J by 1 base; unmatched bases: 3. CDR3 sequence reads: CASTSGGQNTGELFF. The CDR3 DNA reads TGTGCCAGCACTAGCGGGGGCCAGAACACCGGGGAGCTGTTTTTT.

The chain has TRBV27 and TRBJ2-3; 8 nucleotides line up with TRBD1. J was trimmed by 3 bases and V by 7 bases; bases with no gene match: 6. The CDR3 totals 14 residues. CDR1 and CDR2 (germline): MNHEY, SMNVEV (reference sequence). Here the CDR3 reads CASTTGGETDTQYF. DNA for the CDR3: TGTGCCAGCACTACAGGGGGAGAAACAGATACGCAGTATTTT.

J is TRBJ1-5 and V is TRBV19; D is undetermined. The V end lost 5 bases, the J end lost 5 bases, and 16 bases lay between the germline ends. Germline CDR1 is LNHDA and CDR2 is SQIVND (reference sequence). CDR3 length: 15 residues. The CDR3 DNA sequence: TGTGCCAGTAGTCCGATGGGAGGCGGTTATCAGCCCCAGCATTTT. It is translated as CASSPMGGGYQPQHF.

The chain couples TRBV11-3 to TRBJ2-3; the match to TRBD1 covers 9 bases. Trimming took 5 bases from V and 5 from J; bases not matched to a gene: 8. Germline V gives CDR1 SGHNT, CDR2 YENEEA. The CDR3 runs to 15 residues. CDR3 loop: CASSPLGGQGDTQYF. CDR3 bases: TGTGCCAGCAGCCCTCTTGGGGGACAGGGAGATACGCAGTATTTT.

This clone was counted between two and nine times. V usage is TRBV10-3 and J usage is TRBJ1-2, with 7 bases that match TRBD1. Trimming cost V 0 bases and J 4 bases; bases outside gene matches: 5. The CDR3 loop spans 15 amino acids. Germline CDR1 ENHRY, CDR2 SYGVKD. The CDR3 bases are TGTGCCATCAGTGAGTCCTCGACAGGGATCTATGGCTACACCTTC. It specifies CAISESSTGIYGYTF.

The genes are TRBV19 and TRBJ1-2; D gene ambiguous. Germline V lookup: CDR1 LNHDA, CDR2 SQIVND (reference sequence). Trimming took 7 bases from V and 4 from J, leaving 10 bases between them. The CDR3 is 12 amino acids. CDR3 in amino acids: CASTQFSYGYTF. CDR3 in DNA: TGTGCCAGTACCCAATTTAGCTATGGCTACACCTTC.

This clone was recorded at least ten times. The CDR3 nucleotides read TGTGCCAGCAGTTTAGGGACAGGGACCGGCTACACCTTC. It codes for CASSLGTGTGYTF. The genes are TRBV28 and TRBJ1-2, with TRBD1 identical over 9 bases. Germline trimming cut 2 bases from V and 8 bases from J; bases unmatched to any gene: 3. The CDR3 loop spans 13 amino acids. CDR1 is MDHEN, CDR2 SYDVKM, per germline.

The chain couples TRBV28 to TRBJ1-3; D is unclear. The germline V gene encodes CDR1 MDHEN and CDR2 SYDVKM. The CDR3 length is 17 residues. Between the trimmed V and J ends, which lost 3 bases and 0 bases, there was a span of 15 bases. In nucleotides, the CDR3 is TGTGCCAGCAGTTTGGATTTGCGGCCGCGCTCTGGAAACACCATATATTTT. It codes for CASSLDLRPRSGNTIYF.

This clone was counted a single time. The same CDR3 is also encoded by other DNA sequences in this sample. This sequence joins TRBV5-1 and TRBJ2-3, with 8 bases fitting TRBD2. Germline values: CDR1 SGHRS, CDR2 YFSETQ. The CDR3 length is 14 residues. Trimming removed 2 bases from V and 2 bases from J; junction bases left unmatched: 1. CDR3 bases: TGCGCCAGCAGCTTTAGCGGGGTCACAGATACGCAGTATTTT. It specifies CASSFSGVTDTQYF.